The 2 T cell receptor beta chains below come from one sample, sequenced in a study of Graves' ophthalmopathy and Graves' hyperthyroidism (dated by TCRdb to between 2018 and 2020). The run used an Illumina HiSeq 2000. For repertoire sequencing, the TCR beta CDR3 regions were amplified from RNA transcripts. The first round of RT-PCR was done with HTBI primers and the Qiagen OneStep RT-PCR kit, and was followed by a second round of multiplex PCR, then size selection and purification. In-frame beta chains were kept once TCRdb had trimmed the public reads at Q25 with fastp and called clones with MiXCR. Identical CDR3 protein sequences are pooled into one entry, listed with their most common genes and DNA. In this sample the table shows around 590,000 distinct CDR3 sequences, less than 40% of which occur a single time. About 4.6% of the sample belongs to the ten largest clones. The sample comprised peripheral blood or thyroid tissue (not recorded which). Receptors were obtained from an adult man with Graves' hyperthyroidism.

The chain joins TRBV10-2 to TRBJ1-2; maybe TRBD1 (5 bases). V lost 6 bases and J lost 3, with 11 bases in between. Germline CDR1 and CDR2: WSHSY and SAAADI. This CDR3 comprises 13 residues. CDR3 protein: CASRGPTYYGYTF. In DNA form, the CDR3 reads TGCGCCAGCAGGGGGCCAACTTACTATGGCTACACCTTC.

The chain links TRBV2 to TRBJ1-3; 7 bases match TRBD1. The CDR3 is made up of 15 amino acids. The germline gives CDR1 SNHLY, CDR2 FYNNEI. The V gene end was trimmed by 7 bases and the J gene end by 2 bases; junction bases not matched to a gene: 8. CDR3 DNA: TGTGCCAGCAAAAGACAGGGACCGGCTGGAAACACCATATATTTT. Its protein is CASKRQGPAGNTIYF.